These 6 T cell receptor beta chains were all obtained from the same sample, sequenced in a study of OX40 agonist ivuxolimab in advanced cancers. Sequencing was performed with immunoSEQ multiplex PCR; in TCRdb, only in-frame clones are kept and a portion is missing. The sample consists of 58,000 or so clones, over 80% of them appearing once. Here the sequenced sample was CD4+ or CD8+ T cells sorted from blood, taken in a trial of the OX40 agonist ivuxolimab. The source of these receptors is an adult with an advanced solid tumor such as melanoma, head and neck, liver or kidney cancer.

The rearrangement links TRBV7-9 to TRBJ2-3; tentatively, D is TRBD1 (6 bases). V lost 4 bases and J lost 6, with 14 bases in between. Germline CDR1 and CDR2: SEHNR and FQNEAQ (reference sequence). This CDR3 region has 14 residues. CDR3 coding DNA: TGTGCCAGCAGCTCAAACAGGGCGGCGGATACGCAGTATTTT. Residues: CASSSNRAADTQYF.

V gene TRBV5-4 combines with J gene TRBJ2-7, with D possibly being TRBD1 (6 bases). Trimming cost V 4 bases and J 6 bases, with 20 bases left between them. This CDR3 is 15 amino acids long. Germline CDR1 SGHNT, CDR2 YYREEE (reference sequence). The CDR3 reads CASSTQGLTISEQYF. The CDR3 DNA is TGTGCCAGCAGCACACAGGGCCTTACTATTTCCGAGCAGTACTTC.

The chain is built from TRBV5-4 and TRBJ2-5; D might be TRBD1 (7 bases). CDR3 length equals 13 residues. The germline V gene has CDR1 SGHNT and CDR2 YYREEE (reference sequence). Deletions cut 4 bases from V and 3 bases from J, with 10 bases between. The CDR3 region has the DNA TGTGCCAGCAGCCGCGGGACAGAAGAGACCCAGTACTTC. It is translated as CASSRGTEETQYF.

The chain employs TRBV27 and TRBJ2-2; a weak D match, TRBD2 (5 bases). The CDR3 extends over 14 amino acids. Germline V CDR1 and CDR2: MNHEY, SMNVEV (reference sequence). Trimming removed 7 bases at V and 4 bases at J, with 13 bases between. The CDR3 here is CASTGSGFTGELFF. CDR3 DNA sequence: TGTGCCAGCACTGGATCGGGGTTCACCGGGGAGCTGTTTTTT.

The V gene is TRBV27, the J gene TRBJ2-5; TRBD2 might be the D (5 bases). Trimming left V 4 bases short and J 3 bases short, with 12 bases between. The length of the CDR3 is 14 residues. Per the germline V gene, CDR1 is MNHEY and CDR2 is SMNVEV (reference sequence). Written as DNA, the CDR3 is TGTGCCAGCAGTTCGTTCGACGGGGAAGAGACCCAGTACTTC. This gives the protein CASSSFDGEETQYF.

The V and J genes are TRBV27 and TRBJ2-2, with 14 bases aligning to TRBD2. The CDR3 has 19 residues. V gave up 6 bases and J gave up 4 bases; unmatched junction bases: 13. Germline V gene sequence: CDR1 MNHEY, CDR2 SMNVEV (reference sequence). Here the CDR3 reads CASSTPGTSGRRSTGELFF. CDR3 nucleotides: TGTGCCAGCAGCACTCCCGGGACTAGCGGGAGACGTAGCACCGGGGAGCTGTTTTTT.